The 27 T cell receptor beta chains given below trace back to one sample, sequenced in a study of beta chain features in type 1 diabetes (dated by TCRdb to between 2017 and 2018). Libraries were made using the immunoSEQ multiplex PCR assay. The entire isolated RNA was reverse transcribed using the High Capacity cDNA Reverse Transcription Kit, and thus expressed TCRB transcripts were sequenced. What TCRdb holds here is the immuneACCESS table cut down to in-frame rearrangements. Part of the clones is not present; checked against another copy, under half of the missing clones reflect an unresolved V gene, and the others are unexplained. This sample lists around 450,000 clones; 11% were detected once. Together, the top ten hold approximately 0.05% of the sample. The material sequenced was naive CD4+ T cells from blood. According to the study, the label for this sample's cell subset or site signals: true naive CD4+ T cells. All receptors derive from a woman aged 18-30 years in good health.

The rearrangement uses TRBV29-1 and TRBJ1-4; TRBD1 is a possible D gene (5 bases). This CDR3 has 15 residues. The V end was cut by 0 bases, the J end by 8 bases, with 16 bases between. Per the germline V gene, CDR1 is SQVTM and CDR2 is ANQGSEA. CDR3 DNA sequence: TGCAGCGTTGAAGAAGGGGCAGGAGTCAGCGAAAAACTGTTTTTT. This sequence encodes CSVEEGAGVSEKLFF.

The sample holds a few counts of this clone. A much larger clone is a single base away; this may be a read error. The chain carries TRBV5-4 and TRBJ2-3; D not resolved. The germline gives CDR1 SGHNT, CDR2 YYREEE (reference sequence). V was pared by 4 bases and J by 2 bases, with 5 bases between. This CDR3 region has 12 residues. CDR3 nucleotides: TGTGCCAGCAGCCCCCACACAGATACGCAGTATTTT. Protein: CASSPHTDTQYF.

The genes are TRBV7-9 and TRBJ2-3; tentative D call: TRBD2 (6 bases). V lost 5 bases, J lost 8 bases, and 11 bases lay in between. Germline loops: CDR1 SEHNR, CDR2 FQNEAQ (reference sequence). This CDR3 is built from 12 residues. CDR3 in amino acids: CASSTPGGTQYF. The CDR3, as DNA: TGTGCCAGCAGCACCCCCGGGGGTACGCAGTATTTT.

The chain couples TRBV30 to TRBJ1-1, with D unclear. The CDR3 sequence is 15 residues long. Trimming removed 0 bases from V and 4 bases from J, with 15 bases in between. Germline V CDR1 and CDR2: GTSNPN, SVGIG (reference sequence). In nucleotides, the CDR3 is TGTGCCTGGAGTGTACGCGGTACAAGGCGCACTGAAGCTTTCTTT. As protein: CAWSVRGTRRTEAFF.

This clone came up a few times. The chain is built from TRBV28 and TRBJ2-3; D gene uncertain. In germline, CDR1 is MDHEN, CDR2 SYDVKM. This CDR3 region has 15 residues. V was cut by 8 bases and J by 5 bases, with 20 bases left in between. CDR3 loop: CASGPFKGSVDTQYF. CDR3 nucleotide sequence: TGTGCCAGCGGCCCCTTCAAAGGGTCCGTAGATACGCAGTATTTT.

The chain links TRBV5-4 to TRBJ2-7, with 7 positions matching TRBD1. The junction had 9 bases not matched to a gene; V was cut back by 5 bases and J by 7 bases. This CDR3 has 13 residues. Germline V lookup: CDR1 SGHNT, CDR2 YYREEE (reference sequence). The CDR3 sequence is CASRGDSGGEQYF. CDR3 nucleotide sequence: TGTGCCAGCAGAGGGGACAGTGGTGGAGAGCAGTACTTC.

About this clone: An end of the junction does not agree with germline; a read error may underlie this. The chain links TRBV9 to TRBJ1-2, with 7 bases aligning to TRBD1. Germline V gene sequence: CDR1 SGDLS, CDR2 YYNGEE. CDR3 length: 15 residues. The CDR3 sequence: CACSVALQGISGYTF. CDR3 in DNA: TGTGCCTGCAGCGTAGCTTTACAGGGGATATCTGGCTACACCTTC.

This clone has just a few counts. The J gene is TRBJ2-3, the V gene TRBV2; possibly TRBD1 for D (5 bases). V gave up 7 bases and J gave up 4 bases, with 15 bases separating them. CDR3 length equals 14 residues. Germline assignment: CDR1 SNHLY and CDR2 FYNNEI. Here the CDR3 DNA reads TGTGCCAGCACCCGACAGACGTCCTCAGATACGCAGTATTTT. It codes for CASTRQTSSDTQYF.

CDR3 DNA sequence: TGCGCCAGCAGCCACTCCGGGACAGGGGGCAATGAGCAGTTCTTC. Translation gives CASSHSGTGGNEQFF. V and J are TRBV4-3 and TRBJ2-1; 11 positions match TRBD1. Looked up from germline, CDR1 is LGHNA and CDR2 is YSLEER. The CDR3 runs to 15 residues. V lost 3 bases to trimming and J lost 6 bases; unmatched junction nucleotides: 4.

This clone was counted only a few times. CDR3 sequence reads: CASSVEQTYEQYV. The CDR3 nucleotides are TGTGCCAGCAGTGTGGAACAGACCTACGAGCAGTACGTC. This rearrangement joins TRBV2 to TRBJ2-7; D gene ambiguous. The V end lost 4 bases, the J end lost 2 bases, and 9 bases lay between the germline ends. The CDR3 covers 13 residues. Germline CDR1 reads SNHLY; CDR2 reads FYNNEI.

This clone was observed a handful of times. The rearrangement joins TRBV7-8 to TRBJ2-2; maybe TRBD1 (6 bases). The V gene lost 8 bases and the J gene lost 4 bases, with 14 bases spanning the gap. Germline CDR1 reads SGHVS; CDR2 reads FQNEAQ. The CDR3 has 14 amino acids. The CDR3 nucleotides are TGTGCCAGCCCCCGGGACACTTTCACCGGGGAGCTGTTTTTT. Protein sequence: CASPRDTFTGELFF.

The rearrangement uses TRBV6-4 and TRBJ1-6; 8 nucleotides align to TRBD1. With V trimmed by 6 bases and J by 5 bases, 9 bases remained unmatched. CDR1 and CDR2 (germline): MRHNA, SNTAGT. The CDR3 covers 16 residues. The CDR3 protein is CASSRTTGANNSPLHF. For the CDR3, the DNA is TGTGCCAGCAGCCGGACGACAGGGGCAAATAATTCACCCCTCCACTTT.

CDR3 coding DNA: TGCGCCAGCAGCTACCAGGGACACACAGCAGATACGCAGTATTTT. Amino acid sequence: CASSYQGHTADTQYF. This chain links TRBV23-1 with TRBJ2-3, with D tentatively TRBD1 (6 bases). TRBV23-1 is labeled an ORF, and its function is uncertain. V was cut by 6 bases and J by 4 bases, with 17 bases left in between. The CDR3 covers 15 residues.

This clone was detected only a few times. The chain uses TRBV19 and TRBJ2-2; either TRBD1 or TRBD2 may supply D (6 bases each). The V gene's germline CDR1 is LNHDA and CDR2 SQIVND (reference sequence). V lost 10 bases and J lost 7, with 16 bases in between. The CDR3 sequence is 13 residues long. The CDR3 DNA sequence: TGTGCCACCAGGAGGGGGGTCGGCGGGGAGCTGTTTTTT. It yields the protein CATRRGVGGELFF.

In its sample, this clone was seen a few times. This chain joins TRBV6-6 and TRBJ2-3; 7 nucleotides match TRBD1. The length of the CDR3 is 15 residues. The trim removed 0 bases at V and 2 bases at J, leaving 2 bases unmatched. CDR1 and CDR2 from the germline V gene are MNHNY and SVGAGI (reference sequence). CDR3 sequence: CASSYSTGLTDTQYF. In DNA form, the CDR3 reads TGTGCCAGCAGTTACTCGACAGGGCTCACAGATACGCAGTATTTT.

This chain links TRBV9 with TRBJ2-3; 8 bases line up with TRBD1. Trimming cost V 0 bases and J 4 bases; bases outside gene matches: 4. Germline CDR1 is SGDLS and CDR2 is YYNGEE. This CDR3 spans 15 amino acids. The CDR3 region has the DNA TGTGCCAGCAGCGTAGCTGGGGGACAGGCAGATACGCAGTATTTT. Translation gives CASSVAGGQADTQYF.

This clone was recorded a few times. The chain employs TRBV19 and TRBJ2-1, with a weak D call TRBD2 (6 bases). V was clipped by 3 bases and J by 7 bases, with 16 bases between them. The CDR3 consists of 15 residues. The germline gives CDR1 LNHDA, CDR2 SQIVND (reference sequence). CDR3 amino acids: CASSIDREIRNEQFF. For the CDR3, the DNA is TGTGCCAGTAGTATCGACCGGGAGATTAGGAATGAGCAGTTCTTC.

DNA for the CDR3: TGCGCCAGCAGCTTGGCCTTGACAGGGGTTCGTGGCGAGCAGTACTTC. This gives the protein CASSLALTGVRGEQYF. The gene calls are TRBV5-1 and TRBJ2-7, with 8 bases aligning to TRBD1. This CDR3 spans 16 amino acids. V dropped 0 bases and J dropped 6; count of bases not matched to a gene: 11. Germline values: CDR1 SGHRS, CDR2 YFSETQ.

V gene TRBV18 combines with J gene TRBJ2-3, with 8 bases that match TRBD1. Germline V gene data show CDR1 as KGHSH and CDR2 as LQKENI. The V and J ends lost 2 bases and 4 bases, in that order; junction bases with no gene match: 5. CDR3 length: 15 residues. The CDR3 sequence is CASSPIIQGADTQYF. The DNA of the CDR3 is TGTGCCAGCTCACCAATCATACAGGGGGCAGATACGCAGTATTTT.

The chain employs TRBV7-9 and TRBJ1-1, with D unresolved. CDR3 length equals 14 residues. The V end lost 3 bases, the J end lost 4 bases, and 12 bases lay between the germline ends. Germline V gene sequence: CDR1 SEHNR, CDR2 FQNEAQ (reference sequence). The chain's CDR3 is CASSFKLAGTEAFF. Written as DNA, the CDR3 is TGTGCCAGCAGCTTCAAGCTCGCGGGCACTGAAGCTTTCTTT.

This sequence joins TRBV28 and TRBJ1-4; unclear D gene. Trimming took off 5 bases at V and 4 bases at J, with 11 bases between the two ends. Per the germline V gene, CDR1 is MDHEN and CDR2 is SYDVKM. The length of the CDR3 is 14 residues. The CDR3, as DNA: TGTGCCAGCAGTACCACCCGGATTAATGAAAAACTGTTTTTT. It translates to CASSTTRINEKLFF.

This clone has just a few counts. The rearrangement links TRBV30 to TRBJ2-1, with D possibly matching TRBD2 (6 bases). This CDR3 has 12 residues. Trimming stripped 5 bases from V and 9 bases from J, with 14 bases between. Germline V gives CDR1 GTSNPN, CDR2 SVGIG (reference sequence). CDR3: CAWFPGVGEQFF. DNA for the CDR3: TGTGCCTGGTTTCCGGGGGTGGGTGAGCAGTTCTTC.

V gene TRBV9 combines with J gene TRBJ1-2; 7 bases map to TRBD1. J gave up 3 bases and V 4 bases, and 9 bases lay outside the gene matches. The CDR3 is 15 residues long. Germline V lookup: CDR1 SGDLS, CDR2 YYNGEE. The CDR3 sequence: CASSPGVTGDYGYTF. The CDR3 bases are TGTGCCAGCAGCCCCGGCGTCACAGGGGACTATGGCTACACCTTC.

The chain couples TRBV13 to TRBJ2-3; no reliable D call. CDR1 is PRHDT, CDR2 FYEKMQ, per germline (reference sequence). The ends were cut back, 5 bases at V and 3 bases at J, with 18 bases in the middle. The CDR3 is 16 amino acids. CDR3 nucleotide sequence: TGTGCCAGCAGCAGCGTGCGGCCCGGATGGACAGATACGCAGTATTTT. Encoded protein: CASSSVRPGWTDTQYF.

This clone was recorded a few times. V and J are TRBV2 and TRBJ2-5, with 8 nucleotides matching TRBD2. The germline V gene encodes CDR1 SNHLY and CDR2 FYNNEI. V gave up 5 bases and J gave up 2 bases; unmatched junction bases: 10. The CDR3 has 16 amino acids. This CDR3 is CASSFPLLAVQETQYF. CDR3 nucleotides: TGTGCCAGCAGTTTCCCCTTACTAGCGGTACAAGAGACCCAGTACTTC.

Only a few counts were recorded for this clone. This chain uses TRBV14 with TRBJ2-3, with D possibly TRBD2 on 5 matching bases. The germline V and J ends were trimmed by 0 bases and 5 bases, with 9 bases remaining between them. The germline CDR1 and CDR2 sequences are SGHDN and FVKESK. CDR3 length: 14 amino acids. The CDR3 DNA sequence: TGTGCCAGCAGCCAAGACTATAGCGAAGATACGCAGTATTTT. It is translated as CASSQDYSEDTQYF.

A few counts support this clone. This chain links TRBV11-2 with TRBJ2-3; TRBD2 matches 7 bases. Losses at the gene ends were 6 bases for V and 5 bases for J; bases not matched to a gene: 11. The CDR3 covers 15 residues. Germline-derived CDR1 and CDR2 are SGHAT and FQNNGV. In DNA form, the CDR3 reads TGTGCCAGCAGAGATAGGCGGGAGTGGAAAGATACGCAGTATTTT. It codes for CASRDRREWKDTQYF.